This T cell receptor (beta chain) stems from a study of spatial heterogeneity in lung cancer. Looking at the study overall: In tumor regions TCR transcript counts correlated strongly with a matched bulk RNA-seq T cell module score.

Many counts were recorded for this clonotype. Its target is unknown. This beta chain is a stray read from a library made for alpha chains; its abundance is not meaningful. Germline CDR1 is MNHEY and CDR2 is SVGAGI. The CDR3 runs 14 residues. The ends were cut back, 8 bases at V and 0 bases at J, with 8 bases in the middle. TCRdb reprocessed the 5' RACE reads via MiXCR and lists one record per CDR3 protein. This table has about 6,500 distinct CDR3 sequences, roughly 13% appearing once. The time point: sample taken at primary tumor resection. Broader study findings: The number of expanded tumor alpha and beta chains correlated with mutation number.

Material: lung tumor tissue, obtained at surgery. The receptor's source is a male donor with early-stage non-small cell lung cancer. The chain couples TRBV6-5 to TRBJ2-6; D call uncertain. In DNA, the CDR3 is TGTGCCAGCCGGGCGTACTCTGGGGCCAACGTCCTGACTTTC. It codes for CASRAYSGANVLTF.